These T cell receptor beta chains were read from a single sample in a study of T cell changes during pregnancy in multiple sclerosis. The repertoire was sequenced with immunoSEQ multiplex PCR; TCRdb's copy has only in-frame clones and lacks some. The table lists tens of thousands of clones, 91% of them singletons. Sequenced material: peripheral blood, taken in the third trimester of pregnancy. These receptors were taken from a female donor in good health, enrolled as a control in a pregnancy study. CDR3s include the opening cysteine and the closing phenylalanine or tryptophan. D genes are given only for firm matches. Size tells how often a clone was seen (once, few, many) or the class of an expanded clone, and some rows leave it out.

D gene	V gene	J gene	clone size	CDR3 DNA	CDR3 protein
TRBD1	TRBV19	TRBJ1-6	NA	TGTGCCAGTAGTCCCAGGACAGGTCCGAATTCACCCCTCCACTTT	CASSPRTGPNSPLHF
NA	TRBV28	TRBJ1-1	NA	TGTGCCAGCCCGCCCCCACGTAGCCAGTGGATCGGTCTACGAAAGAACACTGAAGCTTTCTTT	CASPPPRSQWIGLRKNTEAFF
NA	TRBV6-4	TRBJ1-5	NA	TGTGCCAGCAGTGAGGCAGCAAGCGATCAGCCCCAGCATTTT	CASSEAASDQPQHF
NA	TRBV6-1	TRBJ2-7	NA	TGTGCCAGCAGCGATGCGAGCTACGAGCAGTACTTC	CASSDASYEQYF
NA	TRBV6-5	TRBJ2-7	NA	TGTGCCAGCAGTTACGGCCTGAACGAGCAGTACTTC	CASSYGLNEQYF
NA	TRBV5-1	TRBJ2-3	NA	TGCGCCAGCAGCTTGGATGTTGGGGGGGCTCAAGATACGCAGTATTTT	CASSLDVGGAQDTQYF
NA	TRBV28	TRBJ2-1	NA	TGTGCCAGCAGTACACCCTTCCGGGGAGTTTACAATGAGCAGTTCTTC	CASSTPFRGVYNEQFF
NA	TRBV11-2	TRBJ2-1	NA	TGTGCCAGCAGCTTAATCCGAGGGGAGCAGTTCTTC	CASSLIRGEQFF
TRBD1	TRBV30	TRBJ2-7	once	TGTGCCTGGAATCGGGACAGGGGAACCGAGCAGTACTTC	CAWNRDRGTEQYF
TRBD2	TRBV6-4	TRBJ2-1	NA	TGTGCCAGCAGTGACTCTGGTAGCGGGGGGGCGGAGCAGTTCTTC	CASSDSGSGGAEQFF
NA	TRBV7-9	TRBJ2-7	NA	TGTGCCAGCAGCCCAGGGGCCTTCTCGGGCATTTACGAGCAGTACTTC	CASSPGAFSGIYEQYF
NA	TRBV10-3	TRBJ1-2	NA	TGTGCCATCAGTGAGGCCGGGAGACAAGATGGCTACACCTTC	CAISEAGRQDGYTF
TRBD2	TRBV6-6	TRBJ2-7	NA	TGTGCCAGCAGGGGGACTAGCGGTTCCTACGAGCAGTACTTC	CASRGTSGSYEQYF
NA	TRBV7-2	TRBJ2-3	NA	TGTGCCAGCAGCTTAGAGGAGGGATTGGCAGATACGCAGTATTTT	CASSLEEGLADTQYF
TRBD1	TRBV18	TRBJ2-7	NA	TGTGCCAGCTTCTACCTCACAGGGGGCTCGTACGAGCAGTACTTC	CASFYLTGGSYEQYF
TRBD2	TRBV7-9	TRBJ2-5	NA	TGTGCCAGCAGCTTTACAGCGGGACAAGAGACCCAGTACTTC	CASSFTAGQETQYF
NA	TRBV19	TRBJ1-1	NA	TGTGCCAGTAACGAATACGGGTTCGGGGGAAGGACTGAAGCTTTCTTT	CASNEYGFGGRTEAFF
NA	TRBV19	TRBJ2-7	NA	TGTGCCAGTAGTACAGGGTACTACGAGCAGTACTTC	CASSTGYYEQYF
NA	TRBV4-1	TRBJ2-7	once	TGCGCCAGCAGCCCCGACGACGGGTCGGCGCAGTACTTC	CASSPDDGSAQYF
TRBD1	TRBV5-4	TRBJ2-7	NA	TGTGCCAGCAGCTTGGGACAGGGCTACTCCTACGAGCAGTACTTC	CASSLGQGYSYEQYF
NA	TRBV15	TRBJ2-7	NA	TGTGCCACCAGCAGAGGGCTCAACGAGCAGTACTTC	CATSRGLNEQYF
NA	TRBV18	TRBJ1-2	NA	TGTGCCAGCTCACCGGGGAGGGGCGTACCCTACACCTTC	CASSPGRGVPYTF
TRBD1	TRBV6-1	TRBJ1-1	NA	TGTGCCAGCAGTAGAACAGGGGGCCACACTGAAGCTTTCTTT	CASSRTGGHTEAFF
NA	TRBV6-6	TRBJ2-3	NA	TGTGCCAGCAGCCCTGGACAGCCTAGCACAGATACGCAGTATTTT	CASSPGQPSTDTQYF
TRBD1	TRBV10-3	TRBJ1-1	NA	TGTGCCATAGGGGACAGACTGAACACTGAAGCTTTCTTT	CAIGDRLNTEAFF
NA	TRBV19	TRBJ1-1	NA	TGTGCCAGTAGTATTGGGGACATCATGAACACTGAAGCTTTCTTT	CASSIGDIMNTEAFF
NA	TRBV4-1	TRBJ1-5	NA	TGCGCCAGCAGCCAACAGGACAGAGCAAGTCAGCCCCAGCATTTT	CASSQQDRASQPQHF
TRBD1	TRBV7-2	TRBJ2-7	NA	TGTGCCAGCAGCGACAGGGTCGAGCAGTACTTC	CASSDRVEQYF
TRBD1	TRBV27	TRBJ2-7	NA	TGTGCCAGCAGCCCATTAGGGGACAGGGGGCGTCACGAGCAGTACTTC	CASSPLGDRGRHEQYF
NA	TRBV28	TRBJ2-7	NA	TGTGCCAGCAGTTTGCGGAGCTACGAGCAGTACTTC	CASSLRSYEQYF
NA	TRBV4-2	TRBJ2-1	once	TGTGCCAGCAGCCAAGGGTCTGGGGGGTACTCCTACAATGAGCAGTTCTTC	CASSQGSGGYSYNEQFF